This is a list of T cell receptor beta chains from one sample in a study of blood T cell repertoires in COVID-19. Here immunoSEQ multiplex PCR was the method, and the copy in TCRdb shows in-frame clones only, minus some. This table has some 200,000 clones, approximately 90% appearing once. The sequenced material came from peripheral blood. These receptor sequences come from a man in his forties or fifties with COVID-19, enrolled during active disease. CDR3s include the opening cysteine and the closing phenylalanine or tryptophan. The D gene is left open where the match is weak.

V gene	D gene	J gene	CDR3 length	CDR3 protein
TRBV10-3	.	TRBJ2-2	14	CAISERQESGELFF
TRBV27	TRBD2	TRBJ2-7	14	CASSWGGPLYEQYF
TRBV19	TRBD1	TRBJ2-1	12	CASSLGQGPMFF
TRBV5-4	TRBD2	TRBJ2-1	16	CASSSSTSGGYNEQFF
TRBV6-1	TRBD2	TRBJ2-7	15	CASSESASGSSEQYF
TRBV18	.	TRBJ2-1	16	CASSIQISQNDNEQFF
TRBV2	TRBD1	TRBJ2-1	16	CASSLGTGSSYNEQFF
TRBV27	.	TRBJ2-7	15	CASSSRLERRREQYF
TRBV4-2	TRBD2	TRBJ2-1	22	CASSRAPKGRGLRLAGNNEQFF
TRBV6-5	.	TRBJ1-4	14	CASGSQGWDEKLFF
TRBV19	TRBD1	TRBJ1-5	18	CATSPGQGGVRGNQPQHF
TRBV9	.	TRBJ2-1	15	CASSVGGATYNEQFF
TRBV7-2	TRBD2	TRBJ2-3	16	CASSLVGGGNTDTQYF
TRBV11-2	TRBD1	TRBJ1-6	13	CASRGTVESPLHF
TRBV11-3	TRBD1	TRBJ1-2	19	CASANPRPSKQGALYGYTF
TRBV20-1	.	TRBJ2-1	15	CSASPSIRVYNEQFF
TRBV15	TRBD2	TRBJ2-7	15	CATSRVTSGDYEQYF
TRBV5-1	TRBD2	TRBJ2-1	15	CASSSGLAGRGEQFF
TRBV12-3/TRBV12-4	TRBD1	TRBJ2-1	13	CASSSPRDRGRFF
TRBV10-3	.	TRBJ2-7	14	CAISRTRETYEQYF
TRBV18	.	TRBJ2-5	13	CASSPTPQGTQYF
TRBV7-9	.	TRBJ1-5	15	CASSLDGQINQPQHF
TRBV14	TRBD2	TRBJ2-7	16	CASSPGGASGTYEQYF
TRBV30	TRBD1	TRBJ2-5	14	CAWSRDRKQETQYF
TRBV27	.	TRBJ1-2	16	CASSDLSGNTNYGYTF
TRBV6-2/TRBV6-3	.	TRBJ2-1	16	CASSYRKGVVSDEQFF
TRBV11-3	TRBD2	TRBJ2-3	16	CASSRGTSGLTDTQYF
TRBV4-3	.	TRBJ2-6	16	CASSQDFRSGANVLTF
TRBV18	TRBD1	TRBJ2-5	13	CASSRTGRETQYF
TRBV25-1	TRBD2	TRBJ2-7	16	CASSEPGLAGGYEQYF
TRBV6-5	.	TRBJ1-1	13	CASSLEAGTEAFF
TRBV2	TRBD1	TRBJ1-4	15	CASRVDRGRSEKLFF
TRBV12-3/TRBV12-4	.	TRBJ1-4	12	CASSPRLEKLFF
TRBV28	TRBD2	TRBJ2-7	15	CASSLGGGGSYEQYF